A selection of T cell receptor beta chains follows, all from one sample in a study of cytomegalovirus exposure and HLA in healthy donors. Method: immunoSEQ multiplex PCR; TCRdb's copy keeps in-frame clones and lacks some. The sample data list 77,000 or so clones. Sequenced material: PBMCs. These receptors all come from a man in his thirties or forties in good health and CMV-seronegative. The CDR3 runs from the conserved cysteine through the conserved F or W. The D gene is left open where the match is weak. Rows give clone size only sometimes, using once, few, many, or a class for an expanded clone.

v_call	clone_size	d_call	j_call	cdr3_aa	cdr3_nt
TRBV30	NA	NA	TRBJ2-7	CAWSSLSSYEQYF	TGTGCCTGGAGTTCCCTCAGCTCCTACGAGCAGTACTTC
TRBV9	NA	TRBD2	TRBJ2-5	CASSPGLAGSETQYF	TGTGCCAGCAGCCCGGGACTAGCGGGCTCCGAGACCCAGTACTTC
TRBV29-1	NA	NA	TRBJ2-5	CSARQGIIEQETQYF	TGCAGTGCGCGGCAGGGAATCATAGAACAAGAGACCCAGTACTTC
TRBV7-9	NA	NA	TRBJ2-7	CASSPSTYEQYF	TGTGCCAGCAGCCCATCTACCTACGAGCAGTACTTC
TRBV29-1	NA	NA	TRBJ2-6	CSVSSGANVLTF	TGCAGCGTGAGCTCTGGGGCCAACGTCCTGACTTTC
TRBV10-2	NA	NA	TRBJ2-7	CASSEWGEDYEQYF	TGCGCCAGCAGTGAGTGGGGGGAGGACTACGAGCAGTACTTC
TRBV7-9	NA	NA	TRBJ1-2	CASSTPETGDYGYTF	TGTGCCAGCAGCACCCCCGAGACAGGCGACTATGGCTACACCTTC
TRBV28	NA	NA	TRBJ2-1	CASRVAGDSARDNEQFF	TGTGCCAGCAGAGTTGCCGGGGACTCCGCCCGGGATAATGAGCAGTTCTTC
TRBV29-1	NA	TRBD2	TRBJ2-7	CSVVLAGGLYEQYF	TGCAGCGTGGTCCTAGCGGGGGGACTCTACGAGCAGTACTTC
TRBV11-2	NA	NA	TRBJ2-7	CASSPKWQGTYEQYF	TGTGCCAGCAGCCCCAAGTGGCAGGGCACCTACGAGCAGTACTTC
TRBV11-2	NA	TRBD2	TRBJ2-7	CASSLSAGGGTYEQYF	TGTGCCAGCAGCTTATCTGCTGGCGGGGGTACCTACGAGCAGTACTTC
TRBV30	NA	NA	TRBJ2-3	CAWSVVADTQYF	TGTGCCTGGAGTGTCGTAGCAGATACGCAGTATTTT
TRBV5-1	NA	TRBD2	TRBJ2-1	CASSALAGDDNEQFF	TGCGCCAGCAGCGCACTAGCGGGGGATGACAATGAGCAGTTCTTC
TRBV9	NA	TRBD1	TRBJ1-1	CASSVGQGQNTEAFF	TGTGCCAGCAGCGTCGGACAGGGTCAGAACACTGAAGCTTTCTTT
TRBV5-1	NA	NA	TRBJ2-7	CASTSLPRGSYEQYF	TGCGCCAGCACCTCCTTACCCAGGGGATCCTACGAGCAGTACTTC
TRBV6-1	NA	NA	TRBJ2-1	CASSEVAGSYNEQFF	TGTGCCAGCAGTGAAGTCGCAGGTTCCTACAATGAGCAGTTCTTC
TRBV5-4	NA	NA	TRBJ2-5	CASSRPSARGETQYF	TGTGCCAGCAGTCGACCGTCAGCCAGGGGAGAGACCCAGTACTTC
TRBV18	NA	TRBD1	TRBJ2-3	CASSRGQGPDTQYF	TGTGCCAGCTCACGAGGACAGGGTCCAGATACGCAGTATTTT
TRBV28	NA	NA	TRBJ1-2	CASRSRRGNYGYTF	TGTGCCAGCAGATCCCGACGGGGAAACTATGGCTACACCTTC
TRBV2	NA	NA	TRBJ1-2	CASSALGGYVDGYTF	TGTGCCAGCAGTGCCCTTGGAGGGTACGTCGATGGCTACACCTTC
TRBV2	NA	TRBD1	TRBJ1-1	CARTDRGPEAFF	TGTGCCAGGACCGACAGGGGCCCTGAAGCTTTCTTT
TRBV6-5	NA	NA	TRBJ2-3	CASRNAGQQDTQYF	TGTGCCAGCAGGAATGCGGGACAGCAAGATACGCAGTATTTT
TRBV29-1	NA	TRBD1	TRBJ2-7	CSATTGAYEQYF	TGCAGCGCCACGACAGGGGCCTACGAGCAGTACTTC
TRBV7-9	NA	NA	TRBJ2-3	CASSLQGYTDTQYF	TGTGCCAGCAGCTTACAGGGGTACACAGATACGCAGTATTTT
TRBV30	NA	NA	TRBJ1-5	CAWSVSNSNQPQHF	TGTGCCTGGAGTGTATCAAATAGCAATCAGCCCCAGCATTTT
TRBV5-6	NA	TRBD1	TRBJ1-2	CASSLAAGTGNYGYTF	TGTGCCAGCAGCTTGGCCGCCGGGACAGGGAACTATGGCTACACCTTC
TRBV5-1	NA	NA	TRBJ2-2	CASSFLNTGELFF	TGCGCCAGCAGCTTTCTAAACACCGGGGAGCTGTTTTTT
TRBV7-7	NA	NA	TRBJ2-7	CASSFGGSYEQYF	TGTGCCAGCAGCTTTGGGGGGAGTTACGAGCAGTACTTC
TRBV7-2	medium-sized	NA	TRBJ2-7	CASSLDSQQYF	TGTGCCAGCAGCTTAGACAGTCAGCAGTACTTC
TRBV18	NA	TRBD1	TRBJ2-7	CASSPQGAYEQYF	TGTGCCAGCTCACCCCAGGGGGCCTACGAGCAGTACTTC
TRBV29-1	NA	NA	TRBJ1-1	CSVIGRVGTEAFF	TGCAGCGTTATCGGCAGGGTGGGTACTGAAGCTTTCTTT
TRBV6-5	NA	NA	TRBJ1-2	CASSYGAGGYTF	TGTGCCAGCAGTTACGGGGCGGGAGGCTACACCTTC
TRBV5-1	NA	TRBD1	TRBJ1-1	CASSWTGPNTEAFF	TGCGCCAGCAGCTGGACAGGGCCGAACACTGAAGCTTTCTTT
TRBV5-1	NA	TRBD2	TRBJ2-3	CASSWGLAADTQYF	TGCGCCAGCAGCTGGGGACTAGCGGCGGATACGCAGTATTTT
TRBV10-3	NA	NA	TRBJ1-1	CAISEGWGRTEAFF	TGTGCCATCAGTGAGGGGTGGGGGAGGACTGAAGCTTTCTTT
TRBV29-1	NA	TRBD1	TRBJ1-1	CSVEGDRGRLLSTEAFF	TGCAGCGTTGAAGGGGACAGGGGGCGCCTTTTGAGCACTGAAGCTTTCTTT
TRBV9	NA	TRBD1	TRBJ1-1	CASSETGGDTEAFF	TGTGCCAGCAGCGAGACAGGGGGGGACACTGAAGCTTTCTTT
TRBV5-1	NA	NA	TRBJ1-4	CASSPQQGEKLFF	TGCGCCAGCAGCCCGCAACAGGGCGAAAAACTGTTTTTT